This T cell receptor (beta chain) was retrieved from a study of ipilimumab plus nivolumab after autologous stem cell transplantation. As for the study in general: Typical patient got a handful of ipilimumab doses and about eight nivolumab doses (median). The DLBCL group included primary refractory and relapsed cases.

A few counts support this clone. The germline CDR1 and CDR2 sequences are MGHRA and YSYEKL. V gave up 5 bases and J gave up 3 bases, with 11 bases separating them. The CDR3 covers 13 residues. Ipilimumab, 1 mg/kg, started 14 to 28 days after autologous transplant. TCRdb's copy holds only in-frame clones and misses some; the assay was immunoSEQ multiplex PCR. The table lists approximately 20,000 clones, 77% of them singletons. The source is a male donor with diffuse large B-cell lymphoma. Sequenced material: PBMCs, taken in a trial of ipilimumab plus nivolumab as post-transplant consolidation. The V call is TRBV4-1, the J call TRBJ2-7; D not certain. DNA of the CDR3: TGCGCCAGCAGCATAACGGATGGCTACGAGCAGTACTTC. Protein: CASSITDGYEQYF.